The 17 T cell receptor beta chains in this list originate from one sample, sequenced in a study of blood T cell repertoires in COVID-19. The repertoire was sequenced with immunoSEQ multiplex PCR; TCRdb's copy has only in-frame clones and lacks some. The sample lists 350,000 or so clones, approximately 89% seen once, with 3.5% to 4% in the top ten. Sequenced input: peripheral blood. Receptors originate from a woman aged 60 to 75 with COVID-19, enrolled during active disease.

The chain is built from TRBV28 and TRBJ2-4; 7 nucleotides line up with TRBD1. The germline CDR1 and CDR2 sequences are MDHEN and SYDVKM. V lost 5 bases, J lost 6 bases, and 7 bases stayed unmatched. The CDR3 length is 14 residues. Here the CDR3 DNA reads TGTGCCAGCAGTGAGGGGCCAGGGGGAAACATTCAGTACTTC. Translating it yields CASSEGPGGNIQYF.

This chain connects TRBV5-5 to TRBJ2-7, with 10 bases fitting TRBD1. The CDR3 is 14 amino acids. V shed 3 bases, J shed 7 bases, and the junction held 7 bases outside the gene matches. The germline gives CDR1 SGHKS, CDR2 YYEKEE (reference sequence). For the CDR3, the DNA is TGTGCCAGCAGCTCTCAAGACAGGGGGCTTGAGCAGTACTTC. Protein product: CASSSQDRGLEQYF.

The CDR3 region has the DNA TGTGCCAGCAGTGAACGGGACAGGGAGGTAGCTTTCTTT. Translated, it gives CASSERDREVAFF. The rearrangement links TRBV6-1 to TRBJ1-1, with 9 bases aligning to TRBD1. The junction had 5 bases not matched to a gene; V was cut back by 2 bases and J by 10 bases. The CDR3 is made up of 13 amino acids. Germline CDR1 MNHNS, CDR2 SASEGT.

This chain connects TRBV18 to TRBJ1-2; 7 bases fit TRBD1. Germline V lookup: CDR1 KGHSH, CDR2 LQKENI. The CDR3 consists of 14 residues. Germline trimming cut 6 bases from V and 4 bases from J; bases unmatched to any gene: 8. DNA of the CDR3: TGTGCCAGCTCCCAGGCGACAGGGAGCTATGGCTACACCTTC. Its translation is CASSQATGSYGYTF.

In its sample, this clone was seen once. The rearrangement links TRBV3-1 (or the pseudogene TRBV3-2) to TRBJ2-1; TRBD1 agrees at 10 bases. Germline CDR1 LGHDT, CDR2 YNNKEL (reference sequence). The CDR3 extends over 12 amino acids. The trim removed 1 base at V and 12 bases at J, leaving 0 bases unmatched. The CDR3 DNA reads as TGTGCCAGCAGCCAAGGGACAGGGGGGCAGTTCTTC. It is translated as CASSQGTGGQFF.

The chain uses TRBV27 and TRBJ1-1; tentatively, D is TRBD1 (6 bases). The V gene's germline CDR1 is MNHEY and CDR2 SMNVEV (reference sequence). CDR3 length: 13 amino acids. The V and J ends lost 3 bases and 5 bases respectively, with 10 bases between them. The CDR3 sequence: CASSLGAGTEAFF. Written as DNA, the CDR3 is TGTGCCAGCAGTTTGGGGGCTGGTACTGAAGCTTTCTTT.

The chain recombines TRBV5-1 with TRBJ2-7; 8 bases are shared with TRBD2. The V gene's germline CDR1 is SGHRS and CDR2 YFSETQ. The CDR3 extends over 13 amino acids. V dropped 9 bases and J dropped 7; count of bases not matched to a gene: 12. The DNA for the CDR3 is TGCGCCAACCCGACGGGGGGGCGATCAGAGCAGTACTTC. This gives the protein CANPTGGRSEQYF.

V and J are TRBV5-4 and TRBJ1-2, with D hard to call. The germline gives CDR1 SGHNT, CDR2 YYREEE (reference sequence). The CDR3 is made up of 12 amino acids. Trimming took 0 bases from V and 4 from J, leaving 4 bases between them. The CDR3: CASSLASYGYTF. CDR3 sequence (DNA): TGTGCCAGCAGCTTGGCCTCCTATGGCTACACCTTC.

The chain has TRBV7-9 and TRBJ1-1, with 7 bases identical to TRBD1. CDR1 SEHNR and CDR2 FQNEAQ come from the germline V gene (reference sequence). This CDR3 comprises 13 residues. Trimming took 6 bases from V and 3 from J; bases not matched to a gene: 4. CDR3 residues: CASSRQGYTEAFF. The CDR3 DNA reads as TGTGCCAGCAGTCGACAGGGCTACACTGAAGCTTTCTTT.

This clone was detected only a few times. The chain carries TRBV5-6 and TRBJ2-1; 9 positions agree with TRBD2. Trimming took 4 bases from V and 7 from J; bases not matched to a gene: 9. CDR3 size: 15 residues. The germline gives CDR1 SGHDT, CDR2 YYEEEE. This CDR3 reads CASSERGVSWNEQFF. In DNA, the CDR3 is TGTGCCAGCAGCGAGCGGGGGGTGAGTTGGAATGAGCAGTTCTTC.

V gene TRBV23-1 combines with J gene TRBJ1-5; TRBD1 aligns across 9 bases. TRBV23-1 is assigned to the ORF class and has an uncertain function. The V and J ends lost 0 bases and 6 bases, in that order; junction bases with no gene match: 24. The length of the CDR3 is 22 residues. The CDR3 nucleotides are TGCGCCAGCAGTCAATCGTTCTGGTTTATGGGACAGGGTCTCCTGAAGTGTCAGCCCCAGCATTTT. Protein sequence: CASSQSFWFMGQGLLKCQPQHF.

The CDR3 here is CATNDGGQADTQYF. The CDR3 nucleotides read TGTGCCACCAATGACGGGGGGCAGGCAGATACGCAGTATTTT. This rearrangement joins TRBV24-1 to TRBJ2-3; D may be TRBD2 (7 bases). Looked up from germline, CDR1 is KGHDR and CDR2 is SFDVKD. The CDR3 is 14 amino acids. V lost 8 bases to trimming and J lost 4 bases, with 15 bases between them.

The sample holds one count of this clone. This chain links TRBV4-2 with TRBJ2-4; possibly TRBD2 for D (7 bases). Trimming took off 0 bases at V and 8 bases at J, with 11 bases between the two ends. Germline values: CDR1 LGHNA, CDR2 YNFKEQ. The CDR3 extends over 14 amino acids. The CDR3 protein is CASSQEGGGDIQYF. CDR3 sequence (DNA): TGTGCCAGCAGCCAAGAGGGAGGGGGGGACATTCAGTACTTC.

The gene calls are TRBV18 and TRBJ2-5, with a possible D match to TRBD1 (5 bases). The CDR3 is made up of 12 amino acids. Trimming stripped 7 bases from V and 2 bases from J, with 8 bases between. CDR1 and CDR2 from the germline V gene are KGHSH and LQKENI. The CDR3 bases are TGTGCCAGCTGCGACAGTCAAGAGACCCAGTACTTC. It translates to CASCDSQETQYF.

V and J are TRBV6-5 and TRBJ1-1, with D uncertain. The V gene lost 10 bases and the J gene lost 4 bases, with 16 bases spanning the gap. Germline lookup yields CDR1 MNHEY and CDR2 SVGAGI. The CDR3 has 13 residues. In DNA form, the CDR3 reads TGTGCCACAGGCCCGGTACCTTTCACTGAAGCTTTCTTT. Translated: CATGPVPFTEAFF.

The chain links TRBV18 to TRBJ2-5, with 7 positions matching TRBD1. Trimming cost V 3 bases and J 3 bases; bases outside gene matches: 4. The CDR3 loop spans 14 amino acids. Germline assignment: CDR1 KGHSH and CDR2 LQKENI. In DNA form, the CDR3 reads TGTGCCAGCTCACCCCCACAGGGGAAAGAGACCCAGTACTTC. Amino acids: CASSPPQGKETQYF.

The rearrangement uses TRBV7-3 and TRBJ2-5, with 7 bases aligning to TRBD1. With 4 bases clipped from V and 2 bases from J, the junction kept 7 bases outside the gene matches. The CDR3 loop spans 15 amino acids. Germline CDR1 SGHTA, CDR2 FQGTGA. CDR3 DNA sequence: TGTGCCAGCAGCTCAGCAGGGGGTAGTCAAGAGACCCAGTACTTC. It codes for CASSSAGGSQETQYF.